This is a list of T cell receptor beta chains from one sample in a study of regulatory T cells in long-lasting Graves disease. Each CDR3 protein gets one entry after TCRdb re-called the multiplex PCR reads with MiXCR. The table includes 400,000 to 650,000 distinct CDR3 sequences, about 15% detected once. These sequences were also reported in another study, on T cells in Graves' hyperthyroidism and ophthalmopathy.

Sequencing used peripheral blood mononuclear cells (PBMCs), obtained at new diagnosis, from a patient treated with antithyroid drugs. These receptors all stem from a woman between 40 and 65 years old with Graves disease. The CDR3 runs from the conserved cysteine through the conserved F or W. D genes are given only for firm matches. Rows may omit the clone size; those that give it use once, few, many or a size class.

clone_size: many
v_call: TRBV20-1
j_call: TRBJ1-1
cdr3_length: 14
d_call: -
cdr3_aa: CSARDSTVNTEAFF
cdr3_nt: TGCAGTGCTAGAGATAGCACGGTGAACACTGAAGCTTTCTTT

clone_size: many
v_call: TRBV5-6
j_call: TRBJ1-2
cdr3_length: 12
d_call: -
cdr3_aa: CASSFRQEGYTF
cdr3_nt: TGTGCCAGCAGCTTCAGACAGGAGGGCTACACCTTC

clone_size: -
v_call: TRBV20-1
j_call: TRBJ2-1
cdr3_length: 15
d_call: TRBD2
cdr3_aa: CSAGRSGGAGNEQFF
cdr3_nt: TGCAGTGCTGGCAGAAGCGGGGGGGCCGGCAATGAGCAGTTCTTC

clone_size: -
v_call: TRBV20-1
j_call: TRBJ1-4
cdr3_length: 15
d_call: TRBD1
cdr3_aa: CSASGAGGHYEKLFF
cdr3_nt: TGCAGTGCTAGTGGGGCAGGGGGCCATTATGAAAAACTGTTTTTT

clone_size: -
v_call: TRBV5-1
j_call: TRBJ2-7
cdr3_length: 18
d_call: -
cdr3_aa: CASSLSLFMRQITYEQYF
cdr3_nt: TGCGCCAGCAGCTTGTCGTTGTTTATGAGACAGATCACCTACGAGCAGTACTTC

clone_size: many
v_call: TRBV12-3/TRBV12-4
j_call: TRBJ2-7
cdr3_length: 12
d_call: -
cdr3_aa: CASSGTGWEQYF
cdr3_nt: TGTGCCAGCAGCGGAACAGGGTGGGAGCAGTACTTC

clone_size: -
v_call: TRBV19
j_call: TRBJ1-2
cdr3_length: 13
d_call: -
cdr3_aa: CASSIPTAYGYTF
cdr3_nt: TGTGCCAGTAGTATACCCACGGCCTATGGCTACACCTTC

clone_size: -
v_call: TRBV13
j_call: TRBJ2-7
cdr3_length: 15
d_call: -
cdr3_aa: CASSFEAATSYEQYF
cdr3_nt: TGTGCCAGCAGCTTCGAGGCAGCGACTTCCTACGAGCAGTACTTC

clone_size: -
v_call: TRBV7-2
j_call: TRBJ2-4
cdr3_length: 13
d_call: -
cdr3_aa: CASSRRARNIQYF
cdr3_nt: TGTGCCAGCAGCCGCCGAGCTCGAAACATTCAGTACTTC

clone_size: -
v_call: TRBV3-1
j_call: TRBJ2-1
cdr3_length: 19
d_call: TRBD1
cdr3_aa: CASRPGAGQGAISYNEQFF
cdr3_nt: TGTGCCAGCAGACCCGGGGCGGGACAGGGGGCGATTTCCTACAATGAGCAGTTCTTC

clone_size: many
v_call: TRBV4-1
j_call: TRBJ2-5
cdr3_length: 13
d_call: -
cdr3_aa: CASSQFAVETQYF
cdr3_nt: TGCGCCAGCAGCCAATTTGCCGTAGAGACCCAGTACTTC

clone_size: -
v_call: TRBV14
j_call: TRBJ1-2
cdr3_length: 13
d_call: -
cdr3_aa: CASSQDARTGYTF
cdr3_nt: TGTGCCAGCAGCCAAGATGCCAGGACGGGCTACACCTTC

clone_size: -
v_call: TRBV28
j_call: TRBJ1-5
cdr3_length: 17
d_call: -
cdr3_aa: CASSMIAGDYSNQPQHF
cdr3_nt: TGTGCCAGCAGCATGATTGCAGGGGACTATAGCAATCAGCCCCAGCATTTT

clone_size: few
v_call: TRBV20-1
j_call: TRBJ1-1
cdr3_length: 13
d_call: -
cdr3_aa: CSARGQGTTEAFF
cdr3_nt: TGCAGTGCTAGAGGTCAGGGGACAACTGAAGCTTTCTTT

clone_size: -
v_call: TRBV19
j_call: TRBJ1-2
cdr3_length: 15
d_call: TRBD1
cdr3_aa: CASNDPGQGTYGYTF
cdr3_nt: TGTGCCAGCAATGATCCGGGACAGGGGACCTATGGCTACACCTTC

clone_size: many
v_call: TRBV28
j_call: TRBJ1-4
cdr3_length: 16
d_call: TRBD1
cdr3_aa: CASSSRQGWVNEKLFF
cdr3_nt: TGTGCCAGCAGTTCTCGACAGGGTTGGGTTAATGAAAAACTGTTTTTT

clone_size: -
v_call: TRBV12-3/TRBV12-4
j_call: TRBJ2-2
cdr3_length: 15
d_call: TRBD1
cdr3_aa: CASSYGQGLSGELFF
cdr3_nt: TGTGCCAGCAGTTACGGACAGGGATTGTCCGGGGAGCTGTTTTTT

clone_size: many
v_call: TRBV28
j_call: TRBJ1-1
cdr3_length: 13
d_call: -
cdr3_aa: CASSLIGGRDAFF
cdr3_nt: TGTGCCAGCAGTTTAATTGGGGGAAGGGATGCTTTCTTT

clone_size: few
v_call: TRBV28
j_call: TRBJ1-3
cdr3_length: 13
d_call: TRBD1
cdr3_aa: CASGTGNFRTIYF
cdr3_nt: TGTGCCAGCGGGACAGGGAATTTCCGGACCATATATTTT

clone_size: many
v_call: TRBV19
j_call: TRBJ2-7
cdr3_length: 16
d_call: TRBD1
cdr3_aa: CASRTSDRGSSYEQYF
cdr3_nt: TGTGCCAGTCGAACCTCGGACAGGGGCAGCTCCTACGAGCAGTACTTC

clone_size: many
v_call: TRBV5-1
j_call: TRBJ1-2
cdr3_length: 15
d_call: -
cdr3_aa: CASSSPGHSSGGYTF
cdr3_nt: TGCGCCAGCAGCTCTCCGGGACACTCCTCCGGTGGCTACACCTTC

clone_size: -
v_call: TRBV2
j_call: TRBJ1-6
cdr3_length: 15
d_call: TRBD1
cdr3_aa: CASTPGQGGISPLHF
cdr3_nt: TGTGCCAGCACTCCAGGACAGGGGGGAATTTCACCCCTCCACTTT

clone_size: many
v_call: TRBV20-1
j_call: TRBJ1-1
cdr3_length: 15
d_call: TRBD1
cdr3_aa: CSARTSTGVVTEAFF
cdr3_nt: TGCAGTGCTAGAACCTCGACAGGGGTGGTCACTGAAGCTTTCTTT

clone_size: many
v_call: TRBV27
j_call: TRBJ1-1
cdr3_length: 14
d_call: -
cdr3_aa: CASSSYVRGTEAFF
cdr3_nt: TGTGCCAGCAGTTCCTACGTAAGGGGCACTGAAGCTTTCTTT

clone_size: -
v_call: TRBV10-3
j_call: TRBJ1-2
cdr3_length: 15
d_call: -
cdr3_aa: CALTPKSSWSYGYTF
cdr3_nt: TGTGCCCTAACCCCTAAATCCTCATGGAGCTATGGCTACACCTTC

clone_size: -
v_call: TRBV20-1
j_call: TRBJ2-3
cdr3_length: 17
d_call: TRBD1
cdr3_aa: CSAYPGQGPTSTDTQYF
cdr3_nt: TGCAGTGCTTATCCGGGACAGGGACCCACGTCCACAGATACGCAGTATTTT

clone_size: many
v_call: TRBV7-6
j_call: TRBJ2-7
cdr3_length: 15
d_call: TRBD2
cdr3_aa: CASSLEPSGDYEQYF
cdr3_nt: TGTGCCAGCAGCTTAGAGCCTAGCGGGGACTACGAGCAGTACTTC

clone_size: few
v_call: TRBV11-2
j_call: TRBJ1-2
cdr3_length: 14
d_call: -
cdr3_aa: CASSLGGAIYGYTF
cdr3_nt: TGTGCCAGCAGCCTGGGGGGGGCGATCTATGGCTACACCTTC

clone_size: few
v_call: TRBV7-9
j_call: TRBJ1-6
cdr3_length: 15
d_call: -
cdr3_aa: CASSSIGPIYSPLHF
cdr3_nt: TGTGCCAGCAGCTCAATCGGGCCGATATATTCACCCCTCCACTTT

clone_size: many
v_call: TRBV11-2
j_call: TRBJ1-1
cdr3_length: 16
d_call: TRBD1
cdr3_aa: CASSLQTLQGGTEAFF
cdr3_nt: TGTGCCAGCAGCTTACAAACCCTACAGGGGGGGACTGAAGCTTTCTTT

clone_size: -
v_call: TRBV10-1
j_call: TRBJ1-3
cdr3_length: 13
d_call: -
cdr3_aa: CASGEQIGNTIYF
cdr3_nt: TGCGCCAGCGGGGAACAGATTGGAAACACCATATATTTT

clone_size: many
v_call: TRBV7-2
j_call: TRBJ1-5
cdr3_length: 12
d_call: -
cdr3_aa: CASSLVAQPQHF
cdr3_nt: TGTGCCAGCAGCTTAGTTGCCCAGCCCCAGCATTTT

clone_size: many
v_call: TRBV7-9
j_call: TRBJ1-2
cdr3_length: 15
d_call: TRBD1
cdr3_aa: CASSSPGQSLYGYTF
cdr3_nt: TGTGCCAGCAGCTCCCCGGGACAGAGCCTCTATGGCTACACCTTC

clone_size: many
v_call: TRBV6-1
j_call: TRBJ1-1
cdr3_length: 14
d_call: -
cdr3_aa: CASSTGHLNTEAFF
cdr3_nt: TGTGCCAGCAGCACGGGACATTTGAACACTGAAGCTTTCTTT

clone_size: few
v_call: TRBV4-1
j_call: TRBJ2-3
cdr3_length: 16
d_call: -
cdr3_aa: CASSYDGGLRTDTQYF
cdr3_nt: TGCGCCAGCAGTTACGATGGGGGACTTCGCACAGATACGCAGTATTTT

clone_size: -
v_call: TRBV9
j_call: TRBJ2-5
cdr3_length: 19
d_call: -
cdr3_aa: CASSPPFGQGRSDGETQYF
cdr3_nt: TGTGCCAGCAGCCCGCCTTTTGGGCAGGGAAGGTCGGATGGGGAGACCCAGTACTTC

clone_size: -
v_call: TRBV6-1
j_call: TRBJ1-4
cdr3_length: 14
d_call: TRBD1
cdr3_aa: CASRSGQGNEKLFF
cdr3_nt: TGTGCCAGCCGGTCGGGACAGGGAAATGAAAAACTGTTTTTT

clone_size: few
v_call: TRBV12-3/TRBV12-4
j_call: TRBJ2-5
cdr3_length: 16
d_call: TRBD1
cdr3_aa: CASTLRAQGYRETQYF
cdr3_nt: TGTGCCAGCACGCTTAGAGCACAGGGGTATCGAGAGACCCAGTACTTC